Following are 19 T cell receptor beta chains from one sample sequenced in a study of T-cell reconstitution after alpha-beta-depleted transplantation in children. Unique molecular identifiers were incorporated when the TCRbeta library was constructed. One entry per CDR3 protein, called by TCRdb with MiXCR from the PCR reads. Here the sample spans around 500,000 distinct CDR3 sequences, under 15% being singletons. Sequencing used PBMCs from the stem cell graft donor, obtained from the stem cell graft. These receptors all come from a human donor who donated a stem cell graft to a child with combined immunodeficiency.

The CDR3 is CSARTGLAGVHEQYF. The DNA of the CDR3 is TGCAGTGCTAGGACAGGACTAGCGGGAGTCCACGAGCAGTACTTC. V and J are TRBV20-1 and TRBJ2-7; 13 bases agree with TRBD2. J gave up 5 bases and V 3 bases, and 7 bases lay outside the gene matches. The CDR3 loop spans 15 amino acids. Looked up from germline, CDR1 is DFQATT and CDR2 is SNEGSKA (reference sequence).

This clonotype has a handful of counts. The chain uses TRBV11-2 and TRBJ2-3; 16 nucleotides line up with TRBD2. The CDR3 runs to 19 residues. CDR1 SGHAT and CDR2 FQNNGV come from the germline V gene. Losses at the gene ends were 1 base for V and 3 bases for J; bases not matched to a gene: 7. The CDR3 DNA sequence: TGTGCCAGCAGCTTAGTGGTCCTGGGACTAGCGGGGGGGACAGATACGCAGTATTTT. This codes for CASSLVVLGLAGGTDTQYF.

A few counts support this clonotype. The rearrangement links TRBV3-1 to TRBJ2-1; TRBD2 agrees at 7 bases. The CDR3 length is 17 residues. CDR1 LGHDT and CDR2 YNNKEL come from the germline V gene (reference sequence). Losses at the gene ends were 0 bases for V and 2 bases for J; bases not matched to a gene: 7. The CDR3 region is CASSQDLMAGAYNEQFF. Written as DNA, the CDR3 is TGTGCCAGCAGCCAAGACCTTATGGCGGGGGCCTACAATGAGCAGTTCTTC.

This clonotype occurred a few times. The rearrangement links TRBV29-1 to TRBJ2-2, with D possibly matching TRBD1 (6 bases). This CDR3 has 15 residues. The germline V gene has CDR1 SQVTM and CDR2 ANQGSEA. Trimming removed 4 bases from V and 0 bases from J, with 12 bases in between. This CDR3 reads CSVARDTSNTGELFF. CDR3 nucleotides: TGCAGCGTTGCACGGGACACCTCGAACACCGGGGAGCTGTTTTTT.

This chain links TRBV7-2 with TRBJ2-1; D is perhaps TRBD1 or TRBD2 (5 bases each). Trimming left V 0 bases short and J 1 base short, with 10 bases between. Germline CDR1 and CDR2: SGHTA and FQGNSA. The CDR3 has 16 residues. The CDR3 protein is CASSLAPGPSYNEQFF. The CDR3 nucleotides are TGTGCCAGCAGCTTAGCGCCGGGACCGTCCTACAATGAGCAGTTCTTC.

This clonotype was found many times. The genes are TRBV12-3 or TRBV12-4 and TRBJ1-2; TRBD1 matches 11 bases. CDR3 size: 15 residues. V lost 4 bases to trimming and J lost 4 bases; unmatched junction nucleotides: 5. The CDR3 is CASSSGTGGVYGYTF. The CDR3 DNA follows: TGTGCCAGCAGTTCCGGGACAGGGGGGGTCTATGGCTACACCTTC.

The CDR3 nucleotides are TGTGCCAGCTCACCGCCCGGGACTAGCGGGGCCACCGGGGAGCTGTTTTTT. Its protein product is CASSPPGTSGATGELFF. The chain combines TRBV18 with TRBJ2-2; 13 bases match TRBD2. CDR3 size: 17 residues. J was trimmed by 4 bases and V by 3 bases; bases with no gene match: 5. Per germline, CDR1 KGHSH and CDR2 LQKENI.

The chain combines TRBV11-3 with TRBJ2-3; D perhaps matches TRBD2 (5 bases). The V gene lost 2 bases and the J gene lost 2 bases, with 17 bases spanning the gap. Germline CDR1 and CDR2: SGHNT and YENEEA. The length of the CDR3 is 17 residues. This CDR3 is CASSLYRAEPPTDTQYF. The DNA for the CDR3 is TGTGCCAGCAGCTTATACAGAGCGGAACCACCCACAGATACGCAGTATTTT.

This clonotype showed up just a few times. The chain recombines TRBV11-2 with TRBJ2-7; 13 positions agree with TRBD2. V trimming: 5 bases; J trimming: 5 bases; junction bases outside the gene matches: 9. CDR1 is SGHAT and CDR2 is FQNNGV in the germline V gene. The CDR3 totals 16 residues. CDR3 coding DNA: TGTGCCAGCAGCGCCGGAGGGACTAGCGGGGTTGACGAGCAGTACTTC. As protein: CASSAGGTSGVDEQYF.

This clonotype was counted ten times or more. The final CDR3 position lacks the conserved phenylalanine or tryptophan, pointing to a likely read error. The DNA is left out, because the CDR3 cannot be placed on it with certainty; the CDR3 is given as TCRdb lists it. The V and J genes are TRBV24-1 and TRBJ2-1; the table gives TRBD1 as D, unverified against the DNA. Germline values: CDR1 KGHDR, CDR2 SFDVKD. The CDR3 region is 15 residues in length, termini included. The CDR3 region is CATSESPGGSRNSEG.

This clonotype has more than one count but fewer than ten. CDR3 nucleotide sequence: TGTGCCAGCAGCGCCGGACTAGCCGGGGAACAGTTCTTC. Amino acids: CASSAGLAGEQFF. V and J are TRBV7-9 and TRBJ2-1, with TRBD2 matching 8 bases. Germline loops: CDR1 SEHNR, CDR2 FQNEAQ (reference sequence). Germline trimming cut 5 bases from V and 13 bases from J; bases unmatched to any gene: 10. The CDR3 spans 13 residues.

This clonotype was seen only a few times. As DNA, the CDR3 is TGTGCCAGCAGCAATCCGGGACTAGCGGGAGCGGGTGAGCAGTACTTC. Translating gives CASSNPGLAGAGEQYF. The rearrangement links TRBV7-9 to TRBJ2-7; 14 positions agree with TRBD2. CDR3 length equals 16 residues. Germline trimming cut 5 bases from V and 7 bases from J; bases unmatched to any gene: 10. Germline V gene lookup returns CDR1 SEHNR and CDR2 FQNEAQ (reference sequence).

The chain is built from TRBV10-3 and TRBJ2-3, with D unresolved. CDR1 and CDR2 from the germline V gene are ENHRY and SYGVKD. The CDR3 contains 16 residues. V lost 4 bases and J lost 2, with 16 bases in between. For the CDR3, the DNA is TGTGCCATCAGTGTGTCTTTTGGGGTTCTCACAGATACGCAGTATTTT. Protein product: CAISVSFGVLTDTQYF.

This chain connects TRBV11-2 to TRBJ2-1; weak D call: TRBD2 (6 bases). CDR3 size: 17 residues. CDR1 and CDR2 from the germline V gene are SGHAT and FQNNGV. Trimming shortened V by 2 bases and J by 0 bases, and 14 bases separated the two germline ends. CDR3 nucleotides: TGTGCCAGCAGCTTAATTGGTAGCGGTAGCTCCTACAATGAGCAGTTCTTC. Its translation: CASSLIGSGSSYNEQFF.

This chain joins TRBV2 and TRBJ2-1, with D perhaps TRBD1 (6 bases). V shed 4 bases and J shed 6 bases, with 16 bases lying between them. CDR1 SNHLY and CDR2 FYNNEI come from the germline V gene. CDR3 length: 15 residues. The CDR3 DNA reads TGTGCCAGCAGTGGTCTCCAGGGGTCGGGCAATGAGCAGTTCTTC. This translates into CASSGLQGSGNEQFF.

V usage is TRBV29-1 and J usage is TRBJ2-1; the D gene is possibly TRBD1 (6 bases). Germline-derived CDR1 and CDR2 are SQVTM and ANQGSEA. Trimming pared 5 bases from V and 0 bases from J, leaving 11 bases between. The CDR3 runs 14 residues. CDR3: CSVWTASSYNEQFF. CDR3 coding DNA: TGCAGCGTTTGGACAGCCAGCTCCTACAATGAGCAGTTCTTC.

This chain uses TRBV5-1 with TRBJ2-3; 8 bases are shared with TRBD2. V lost 4 bases and J lost 6; bases outside the gene matches: 10. This CDR3 spans 15 amino acids. From germline, CDR1 is SGHRS and CDR2 YFSETQ. The CDR3 reads CASSQKLAVDDTQYF. In nucleotides, the CDR3 is TGCGCCAGCAGCCAAAAACTAGCGGTCGATGATACGCAGTATTTT.

The gene calls are TRBV29-1 and TRBJ2-7; 8 bases map to TRBD2. The germline V gene encodes CDR1 SQVTM and CDR2 ANQGSEA. Trimming took 3 bases from V and 4 from J; bases not matched to a gene: 5. The CDR3 covers 13 residues. The CDR3 DNA sequence: TGCAGCGTTGAGGCCGGGGGGGATTACGAGCAGTACTTC. Protein: CSVEAGGDYEQYF.

This clonotype was counted between two and nine times. This chain joins TRBV11-2 and TRBJ2-5; TRBD2 agrees at 11 bases. Germline loops: CDR1 SGHAT, CDR2 FQNNGV. CDR3 length: 17 amino acids. V was pared by 1 base and J by 5 bases, with 9 bases of the junction left unmatched. The CDR3 DNA reads TGTGCCAGCAGCTTAGGGGCTAGCGGGGGGCGTAGGGAGACCCAGTACTTC. Protein sequence: CASSLGASGGRRETQYF.